This T cell receptor (beta chain) was sequenced during a study of shared clonotypes between healthy human individuals. Study results and caveats: Among donors, the sharing of clonotypes was expected to be influenced by sequencing depth. Generation probabilities were higher for clonotypes shared across all four sorted-subset donors than for unshared ones. Despite large depth, rarefaction showed incomplete sorted-subset sequencing.

The naive CD8 population came from CD45RO-negative cells selected for CCR7, without terminally differentiated effector memory CD45RA+ cells. Deep level was the assay's run setting. The assay was immunoSEQ multiplex PCR, and TCRdb's table has in-frame clones only and misses some. The table lists millions of clones, roughly 95% of them singletons. To note about this clone: Its antigen is not identified.

The V gene's germline CDR1 is SNHLY and CDR2 FYNNEI. There are 17 residues in the CDR3. Trimming left V 1 base short and J 0 bases short, with 16 bases between. V and J are TRBV2 and TRBJ2-7; TRBD1 or TRBD2 may be the D gene (6 bases each). Sequenced material: naive CD8+ T cells sorted from blood. The sequence came from a young man in good health. The DNA of the CDR3 is TGTGCCAGCAGTGAAGTTATGGGGGGCGCCCACTCCTACGAGCAGTACTTC. It specifies CASSEVMGGAHSYEQYF.